A selection of T cell receptor beta chains follows, all from one sample in a study of T-cell memory formation after mild COVID-19. Each CDR3 protein gets one entry after TCRdb re-called the 5' RACE reads with MiXCR. The sample includes a few hundred thousand distinct CDR3 sequences, roughly 18% of them seen just once. The sequencing input was PBMCs or a T cell subset sorted from them (not recorded which). The source of these receptors is a man in his late teens or twenties who had mild COVID-19 (a few samples of this study predate the infection). Cell type and time point are not known. Both conserved end residues are part of each CDR3. D genes are given only for firm matches. Part of the rows lack a size; the others show once, few, many or a class for expanded clones.

d_call	v_call	j_call	clone_size	cdr3_nt	cdr3_aa
.	TRBV27	TRBJ1-4	once	TGTGCCAGCAAAACAGGGCTCAATGAAAAACTGTTTTTT	CASKTGLNEKLFF
.	TRBV5-1	TRBJ2-1	.	TGCGCCAGCAGCCTCAGGTGGATGGCAGGGGAATTATACAATGAGCAGTTCTTC	CASSLRWMAGELYNEQFF
.	TRBV9	TRBJ2-3	few	TGTGCCAGCAGCGTCAACAGGGTCGGGAGAGATACGCAGTATTTT	CASSVNRVGRDTQYF
.	TRBV5-1	TRBJ2-5	many	TGCGCCAGCAGCCCCCTGTACCAAGAGACCCAGTACTTC	CASSPLYQETQYF
.	TRBV20-1	TRBJ2-2	.	TGCAGTGCAAAGGGCGTTGTGTCCGGGGAGCTGTTTTTT	CSAKGVVSGELFF
TRBD2	TRBV7-2	TRBJ2-3	.	TGTGCCAGCAGATTTAGCGGGGGGTCCGCAGATACGCAGTATTTT	CASRFSGGSADTQYF
.	TRBV7-9	TRBJ2-1	few	TGTGCCAGCACTCCGGATCGCGGGGCGGGTGAGCAGTTCTTC	CASTPDRGAGEQFF
.	TRBV7-8	TRBJ2-3	.	TGTGCCAGCAGCTTAGGAAGAACTGCCGTCCCTAGCACAGATACGCAGTATTTT	CASSLGRTAVPSTDTQYF
.	TRBV5-1	TRBJ2-7	few	TGCGCCAGCAGCTTGGGTGTCGGGGTGAACATCTACGAGCAGTACTTC	CASSLGVGVNIYEQYF
.	TRBV18	TRBJ1-5	few	TGTGCCAGCTCACTAGCAGGGAGCCAGCCCCAGCATTTT	CASSLAGSQPQHF
.	TRBV12-3/TRBV12-4	TRBJ2-3	few	TGTGCCAGCAGTTGGGGGGCCACAGATACGCAGTATTTT	CASSWGATDTQYF
.	TRBV5-5	TRBJ2-2	.	TGTGCCAGCAGCTTCGCGGTACCGAACACCGGGGAGCTGTTTTTT	CASSFAVPNTGELFF
.	TRBV20-1	TRBJ1-2	.	TGCAGTGCTAGTCGGGGATCCTATGGCTACACCTTC	CSASRGSYGYTF
TRBD2	TRBV4-1	TRBJ2-1	.	TGCGCCAGCAGCCAAGAGCCGGCGGGGGGGCGTCATGAGCAGTTCTTC	CASSQEPAGGRHEQFF
.	TRBV12-3/TRBV12-4	TRBJ1-1	.	TGTGCCAGCAGGTGGGACCCCACTGAAGCTTTCTTT	CASRWDPTEAFF
.	TRBV7-2	TRBJ1-5	few	TGTGCCAGCAGCTTCTGGGGGGTCCATCAGCCCCAGCATTTT	CASSFWGVHQPQHF
.	TRBV20-1	TRBJ1-1	.	TGCAGTGCTAGAGCAGGGGCACCTGAGACTGAAGCTTTCTTT	CSARAGAPETEAFF
.	TRBV3-1	TRBJ2-7	many	TGTGCCAGCAGCCAGGGCACCACCTACGAGCAGTACTTC	CASSQGTTYEQYF
TRBD2	TRBV29-1	TRBJ2-6	.	TGCAGCGCCGGGTGGCTAGCGGGGGGGGTAGAGGCCAACGTCCTGACTTTC	CSAGWLAGGVEANVLTF
TRBD1	TRBV25-1	TRBJ1-6	.	TGTGCCAGCAGTGATAACAGGGGCAGGAATAATTCACCCCTCCACTTT	CASSDNRGRNNSPLHF
.	TRBV7-2	TRBJ2-3	many	TGTGCCAGCAGCTTATTTGGAAGCACAGATACGCAGTATTTT	CASSLFGSTDTQYF
TRBD1	TRBV2	TRBJ1-5	.	TGTGCCAGCAGTCCGGACAGGGACAATCAGCCCCAGCATTTT	CASSPDRDNQPQHF
.	TRBV7-2	TRBJ1-1	once	TGTGCCAGCAGCTCGGGCCCCGCAGCTTTCTTT	CASSSGPAAFF
TRBD1	TRBV29-1	TRBJ2-1	.	TGCAGCGTTGAAGAGTCGGGACAGTCCTACAATGAGCAGTTCTTC	CSVEESGQSYNEQFF
TRBD1	TRBV7-9	TRBJ2-5	few	TGTGCCAGCAGCTTTGGGGACAGGGGACAGCAAGAGACCCAGTACTTC	CASSFGDRGQQETQYF
.	TRBV27	TRBJ1-6	.	TGTGCCAGCAGTCATCTCCCCGGGGGGAAGTCACCCCTCCACTTT	CASSHLPGGKSPLHF
TRBD1	TRBV3-1	TRBJ2-1	few	TGTGCCAGCAGCCAAGAGGCGCAGGGGGCTTTCGATGAGCAGTTCTTC	CASSQEAQGAFDEQFF
.	TRBV18	TRBJ2-3	.	TGTGCCAGCTCACCAACATCCGGACATCCCACAGATACGCAGTATTTT	CASSPTSGHPTDTQYF
TRBD2	TRBV19	TRBJ2-1	.	TGTGCCAGTAGTACCAGTCCCTTCTTAGCGGGGGGGTCCAATGAGCAGTTCTTC	CASSTSPFLAGGSNEQFF
TRBD2	TRBV20-1	TRBJ2-5	.	TGCAGTGCTCCGGAGAAACGGACTAGCGGGGGGTACCAAGAGACCCAGTACTTC	CSAPEKRTSGGYQETQYF
.	TRBV6-2/TRBV6-3	TRBJ1-2	.	TGTGCCAGCAGTTGGACAGAGAACTATGGCTACACCTTC	CASSWTENYGYTF
.	TRBV4-3	TRBJ1-3	many	TGCGCCAGCAGCCAAGGTCCTGGAAACACCATATATTTT	CASSQGPGNTIYF
.	TRBV9	TRBJ2-3	many	TGTGCCAGCAGCGCAGAGATTTTCCTTAGCACAGATACGCAGTATTTT	CASSAEIFLSTDTQYF
.	TRBV5-1	TRBJ1-2	.	TGCGCCAGCAGCCCAAACGGGGACGGGGATGGCTACACCTTC	CASSPNGDGDGYTF
.	TRBV20-1	TRBJ1-1	few	TGCAGTGCTAGAGAGAACACTGAAGCTTTCTTT	CSARENTEAFF
.	TRBV28	TRBJ2-3	many	TGTGCCAGCAGTTCTCCGGGGGGCGGCGTGCATACGCAGTATTTT	CASSSPGGGVHTQYF
.	TRBV9	TRBJ1-1	few	TGTGCCAGCAGCGCGGGACGAGAGATCACTGAAGCTTTCTTT	CASSAGREITEAFF
.	TRBV5-6	TRBJ1-2	few	TGTGCCAGCAGTTTTGACAGCCGGTCTTATAACTATGGCTACACCTTC	CASSFDSRSYNYGYTF
TRBD1	TRBV9	TRBJ2-4	few	TGTGCCAGCAGCCCTGGACAGGGGGCTAGCGAAAACATTCAGTACTTC	CASSPGQGASENIQYF
.	TRBV12-3/TRBV12-4	TRBJ2-1	.	TGTGCCAGCAGCAACAGGCCACTCTCCTACAATGAGCAGTTCTTC	CASSNRPLSYNEQFF
.	TRBV11-2	TRBJ1-6	.	TGTGCCAGCAGCTTCCTCCTCCAGCGACCGAATTCACCCCTCCACTTT	CASSFLLQRPNSPLHF
.	TRBV27	TRBJ1-6	.	TGTGCCAGCAGGCAGACAGGCCAGGGTTCACCCCTCCACTTT	CASRQTGQGSPLHF
.	TRBV6-2/TRBV6-3	TRBJ1-5	.	TGTGCCAGCAGGGAGGGTGGACAGCCCCAGCATTTT	CASREGGQPQHF
.	TRBV7-2	TRBJ2-5	.	TGTGCCAGCAGCGTCCGGGGGCGAGAAGGAGAGACCCAGTACTTC	CASSVRGREGETQYF
.	TRBV20-1	TRBJ2-5	few	TGCAGTGCCCAAAGAACCGTTAAGACCCAGTACTTC	CSAQRTVKTQYF
TRBD2	TRBV5-1	TRBJ2-7	.	TGCGCCAGCAGCTTGGGTCGATCCGGGACTAGCGTGAGCTCCTACGAGCAGTACTTC	CASSLGRSGTSVSSYEQYF
TRBD1	TRBV9	TRBJ2-1	few	TGTGCCAGCAGCGTACGAGGGGACAGGGGCTCCTACAATGAGCAGTTCTTC	CASSVRGDRGSYNEQFF
.	TRBV2	TRBJ2-5	few	TGTGCCAGCTTCCGCGGGATGGGAGAGACCCAGTACTTC	CASFRGMGETQYF
TRBD1	TRBV12-3/TRBV12-4	TRBJ2-1	few	TGTGCCAGCAGTTCCGGGACAGAGAGATACAATGAGCAGTTCTTC	CASSSGTERYNEQFF
TRBD1	TRBV6-2/TRBV6-3	TRBJ1-4	.	TGTGCCAGTTCGACAGGGGGTGAAAAACTGTTTTTT	CASSTGGEKLFF
.	TRBV7-6	TRBJ2-7	.	TGTGCCAGCAGCCCGAGCGGAGGCTCCTACGAGCAGTACTTC	CASSPSGGSYEQYF
TRBD1	TRBV29-1	TRBJ2-3	few	TGCAGCACGGACCGGGACAGCGTGTACTCATTCACAGATACGCAGTATTTT	CSTDRDSVYSFTDTQYF
.	TRBV4-1	TRBJ2-2	.	TGCGCCAGCAGCGACCTATCGAACACCGGGGAGCTGTTTTTT	CASSDLSNTGELFF
.	TRBV9	TRBJ2-3	.	TGTGCCAGCAGCGTAGCTACAGATACGCAGTATTTT	CASSVATDTQYF
TRBD1	TRBV28	TRBJ1-1	many	TGTGCCAGCAGTCCAGGGGCGGGACAGGGAAAAAGTCCTGAAGCTTTCTTT	CASSPGAGQGKSPEAFF
.	TRBV7-2	TRBJ1-2	few	TGTGCCAGCAGCTTCATGGGAATCCGTGGCTACACCTTC	CASSFMGIRGYTF
.	TRBV24-1	TRBJ1-5	.	TGTGCCACCAGCCCCCAAAGCAATCAGCCCCAGCATTTT	CATSPQSNQPQHF
.	TRBV27	TRBJ1-5	.	TGTGCCAGCAACCCAGTCGGTGAGTGGGGCAATCAGCCCCAGCATTTT	CASNPVGEWGNQPQHF
.	TRBV7-2	TRBJ2-5	.	TGTGCCAGCAGCACGATGGGGATTCACGAGACCCAGTACTTC	CASSTMGIHETQYF
TRBD2	TRBV6-2/TRBV6-3	TRBJ2-1	.	TGTGCCAGCAGTGACCTTGTAGCGGGCCACTACAATGAGCAGTTCTTC	CASSDLVAGHYNEQFF